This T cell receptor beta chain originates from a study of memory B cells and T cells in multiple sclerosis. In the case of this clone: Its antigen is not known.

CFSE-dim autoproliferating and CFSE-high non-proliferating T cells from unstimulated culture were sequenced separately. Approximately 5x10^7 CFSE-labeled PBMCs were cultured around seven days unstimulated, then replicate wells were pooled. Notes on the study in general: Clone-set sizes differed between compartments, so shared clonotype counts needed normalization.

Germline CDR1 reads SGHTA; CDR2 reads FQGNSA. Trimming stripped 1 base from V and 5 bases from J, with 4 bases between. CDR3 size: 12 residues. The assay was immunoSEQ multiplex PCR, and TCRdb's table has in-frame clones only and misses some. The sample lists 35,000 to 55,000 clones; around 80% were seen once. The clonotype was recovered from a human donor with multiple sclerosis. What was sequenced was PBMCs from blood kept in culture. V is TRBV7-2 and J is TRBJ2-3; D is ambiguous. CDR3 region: CASSLDGDTQYF. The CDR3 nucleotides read TGTGCCAGCAGCTTAGATGGAGATACGCAGTATTTT.